This is a list of T cell receptor beta chains from one sample in a study of blood T cell repertoires in COVID-19. Clones were sequenced by immunoSEQ multiplex PCR, and TCRdb holds only the in-frame ones, with some missing. This table has just over 150,000 clones, 80% to 90% appearing once. Sample: peripheral blood. The receptor set was obtained from a woman in her thirties or forties with acute or convalescent COVID-19. Both conserved end residues are part of each CDR3. D genes are given only for firm matches. Clone size is not always given. Where it is, it says once, few, many or a class for expanded clones.

v_call	d_call	clone_size	cdr3_length	j_call	cdr3_aa	cdr3_nt
TRBV6-5	TRBD1	.	15	TRBJ1-5	CASSNDGTENQPQHF	TGTGCCAGCAGTAATGACGGGACAGAGAATCAGCCCCAGCATTTT
TRBV2	.	.	12	TRBJ1-1	CASSWGEAEAFF	TGTGCCAGCAGTTGGGGGGAGGCTGAAGCTTTCTTT
TRBV27	.	.	13	TRBJ1-1	CASSSRAGTEAFF	TGTGCCAGCAGTTCCAGGGCGGGAACTGAAGCTTTCTTT
TRBV24-1	.	.	13	TRBJ2-1	CATSDPGPNEQFF	TGTGCCACCAGTGACCCCGGTCCCAATGAGCAGTTCTTC
TRBV28	TRBD2	.	17	TRBJ2-3	CASSLGSGGAPTDTQYF	TGTGCCAGCAGTTTAGGGAGCGGGGGGGCCCCCACAGATACGCAGTATTTT
TRBV5-8	.	.	14	TRBJ1-2	CASSLDSLNYGYTF	TGTGCCAGCAGCTTGGACAGCCTGAACTATGGCTACACCTTC
TRBV4-2	.	.	13	TRBJ1-2	CASSQEGARGYTF	TGTGCCAGCAGCCAAGAGGGGGCTCGTGGCTACACCTTC
TRBV2	.	.	17	TRBJ2-1	CASSEIGAALSYNEQFF	TGTGCCAGCAGTGAGATAGGGGCGGCCTTATCCTACAATGAGCAGTTCTTC
TRBV12-2	.	.	16	TRBJ2-7	CASRGRVRERSYEQYF	TGTGCAAGTCGCGGGAGGGTTCGGGAGCGGTCTTACGAGCAGTACTTC
TRBV5-6	TRBD1	.	15	TRBJ1-4	CASSLETGGSEKLFF	TGTGCCAGCAGCTTGGAAACAGGGGGCAGCGAAAAACTGTTTTTT
TRBV6-2/TRBV6-3	TRBD1	once	17	TRBJ1-4	CASSPAGGIATNEKLFF	TGTGCCAGCAGCCCTGCAGGGGGAATCGCAACTAATGAAAAACTGTTTTTT
TRBV29-1	.	.	12	TRBJ1-1	CSARQRFTEAFF	TGCAGCGCAAGACAGAGGTTCACTGAAGCTTTCTTT
TRBV5-6	TRBD2	once	16	TRBJ2-1	CASSLQRSGGANEQFF	TGTGCCAGCAGCTTGCAAAGGAGCGGGGGGGCCAATGAGCAGTTCTTC
TRBV5-1	.	.	16	TRBJ2-2	CASSLGLQGTLGELFF	TGCGCCAGCAGCTTGGGATTACAGGGCACCCTAGGGGAGCTGTTTTTT
TRBV19	.	once	17	TRBJ2-2	CASRTPGEVRFIGELFF	TGTGCCAGTAGAACCCCCGGGGAAGTCAGGTTCATCGGGGAGCTGTTTTTT
TRBV12-2	.	.	17	TRBJ2-3	CASRLPWTSGSSDTQYF	TGTGCAAGTCGCCTCCCCTGGACTAGCGGGAGTTCAGATACGCAGTATTTT
TRBV18	TRBD1	.	16	TRBJ1-2	CASSRRPGQGNDGYTF	TGTGCCAGCTCGCGACGCCCGGGACAGGGCAATGATGGCTACACCTTC
TRBV3-1/TRBV3-2	.	.	14	TRBJ2-3	CASSQALITDTQYF	TGTGCCAGCAGCCAAGCCCTAATCACAGATACGCAGTATTTT
TRBV6-5	TRBD1	.	14	TRBJ1-5	CASSRTGRGQPQHF	TGTGCCAGCAGTAGGACAGGGAGGGGTCAGCCCCAGCATTTT
TRBV5-1	.	.	12	TRBJ2-7	CASSPDRYEQYF	TGCGCCAGCAGCCCCGACAGGTACGAGCAGTACTTC
TRBV29-1	.	.	13	TRBJ2-1	CSVVLETYNEQFF	TGCAGCGTTGTCCTAGAAACCTACAATGAGCAGTTCTTC
TRBV12-3/TRBV12-4	.	.	13	TRBJ2-1	CASQQGSYNEQFF	TGTGCCAGCCAACAGGGCTCCTACAATGAGCAGTTCTTC
TRBV5-4	.	.	14	TRBJ2-7	CASSGGLSSYEQYF	TGTGCCAGCAGCGGAGGACTGAGCTCCTACGAGCAGTACTTC
TRBV30	.	.	15	TRBJ1-5	CAWSVLDSPYQPQHF	TGTGCCTGGAGTGTATTGGACAGCCCGTATCAGCCCCAGCATTTT
TRBV30	TRBD1	.	12	TRBJ1-1	CASKQGPTEAFF	TGTGCCTCGAAACAGGGGCCCACTGAAGCTTTCTTT